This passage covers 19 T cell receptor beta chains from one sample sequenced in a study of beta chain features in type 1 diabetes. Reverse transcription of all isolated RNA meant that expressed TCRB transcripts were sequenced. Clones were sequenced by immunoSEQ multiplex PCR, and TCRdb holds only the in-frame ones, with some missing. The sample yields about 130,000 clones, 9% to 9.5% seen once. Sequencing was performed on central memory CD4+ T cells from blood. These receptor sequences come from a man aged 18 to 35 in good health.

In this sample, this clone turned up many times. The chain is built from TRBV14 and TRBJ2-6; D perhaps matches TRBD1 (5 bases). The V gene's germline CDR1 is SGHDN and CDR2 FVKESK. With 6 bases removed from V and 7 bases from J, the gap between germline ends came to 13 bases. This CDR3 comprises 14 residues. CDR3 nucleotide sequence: TGTGCCAGCAGTCAGACAGTCGTCGCCAACGTCCTGACTTTC. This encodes CASSQTVVANVLTF. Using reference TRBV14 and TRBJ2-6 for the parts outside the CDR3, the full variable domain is EAGVTQFPSHSVIEKGQTVTLRCDPISGHDNLYWYRRVMGKEIKFLLHFVKESKQDESGMPNNRFLAERTGGTYSTLKVQPAELEDSGVYFCASSQTVVANVLTFGAGSRLTVL.

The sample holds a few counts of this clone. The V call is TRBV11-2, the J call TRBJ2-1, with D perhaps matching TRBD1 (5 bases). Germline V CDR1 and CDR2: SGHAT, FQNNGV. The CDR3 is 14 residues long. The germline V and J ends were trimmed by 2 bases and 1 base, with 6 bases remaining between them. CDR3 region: CASSLRQSYNEQFF. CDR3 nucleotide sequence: TGTGCCAGCAGCTTAAGACAGTCCTACAATGAGCAGTTCTTC.

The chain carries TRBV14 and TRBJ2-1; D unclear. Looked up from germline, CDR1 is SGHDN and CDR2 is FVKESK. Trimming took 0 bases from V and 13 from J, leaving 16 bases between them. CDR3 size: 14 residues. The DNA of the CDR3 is TGTGCCAGCAGCCAAGATTATGGCTTGGCAACCCAGTTCTTC. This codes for CASSQDYGLATQFF.

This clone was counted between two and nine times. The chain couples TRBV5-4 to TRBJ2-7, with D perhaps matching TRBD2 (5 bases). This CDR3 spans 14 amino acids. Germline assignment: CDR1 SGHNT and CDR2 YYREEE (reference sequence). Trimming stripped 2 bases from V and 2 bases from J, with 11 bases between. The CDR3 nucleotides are TGTGCCAGCAGCTTAAACGCCGGGACCTACGAGCAGTACTTC. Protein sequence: CASSLNAGTYEQYF.

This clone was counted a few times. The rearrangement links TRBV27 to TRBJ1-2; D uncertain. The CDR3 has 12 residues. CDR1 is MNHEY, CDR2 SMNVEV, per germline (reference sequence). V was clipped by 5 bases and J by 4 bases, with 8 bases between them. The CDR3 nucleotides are TGTGCCAGCAGTCCCCGGGGCTATGGCTACACCTTC. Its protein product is CASSPRGYGYTF.

This CDR3 is CASSLDRGGTGELFF. DNA for the CDR3: TGTGCCAGCAGCTTGGATCGGGGGGGCACCGGGGAGCTGTTTTTT. The V and J genes are TRBV5-4 and TRBJ2-2, with 8 bases lining up with TRBD2. Germline CDR1 is SGHNT and CDR2 is YYREEE (reference sequence). The CDR3 contains 15 residues. V lost 0 bases to trimming and J lost 4 bases; unmatched junction nucleotides: 2. Looking up the rest from reference TRBV5-4 and TRBJ2-2 gives the full variable domain: ETGVTQSPTHLIKTRGQQVTLRCSSQSGHNTVSWYQQALGQGPQFIFQYYREEENGRGNFPPRFSGLQFPNYSSELNVNALELDDSALYLCASSLDRGGTGELFFGEGSRLTVL.

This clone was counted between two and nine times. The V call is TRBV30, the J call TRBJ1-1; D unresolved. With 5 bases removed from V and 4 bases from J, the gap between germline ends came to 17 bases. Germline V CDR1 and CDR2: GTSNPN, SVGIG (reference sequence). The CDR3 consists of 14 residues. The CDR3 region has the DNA TGTGCCTGGGCGAACGTTGTGGGAGGCACTGAAGCTTTCTTT. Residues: CAWANVVGGTEAFF.

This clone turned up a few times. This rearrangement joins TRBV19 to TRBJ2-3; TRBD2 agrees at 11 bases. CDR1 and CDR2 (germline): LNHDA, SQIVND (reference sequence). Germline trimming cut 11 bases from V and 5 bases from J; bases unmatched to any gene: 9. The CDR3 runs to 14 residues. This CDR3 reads CASGTSGRGDTQYF. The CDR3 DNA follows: TGTGCCTCCGGGACTAGCGGACGAGGAGATACGCAGTATTTT.

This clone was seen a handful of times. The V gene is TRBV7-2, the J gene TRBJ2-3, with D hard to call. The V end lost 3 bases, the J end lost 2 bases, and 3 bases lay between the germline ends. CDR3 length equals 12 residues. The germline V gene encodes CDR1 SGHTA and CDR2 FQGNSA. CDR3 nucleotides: TGTGCCAGCAGCTTCTTCACAGATACGCAGTATTTT. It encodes CASSFFTDTQYF.

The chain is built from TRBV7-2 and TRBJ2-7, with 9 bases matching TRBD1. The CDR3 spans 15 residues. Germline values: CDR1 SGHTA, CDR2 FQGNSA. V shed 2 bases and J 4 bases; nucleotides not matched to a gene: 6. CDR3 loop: CASSLLGQGRYEQYF. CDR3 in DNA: TGTGCCAGCAGCTTATTAGGACAGGGGCGATACGAGCAGTACTTC.

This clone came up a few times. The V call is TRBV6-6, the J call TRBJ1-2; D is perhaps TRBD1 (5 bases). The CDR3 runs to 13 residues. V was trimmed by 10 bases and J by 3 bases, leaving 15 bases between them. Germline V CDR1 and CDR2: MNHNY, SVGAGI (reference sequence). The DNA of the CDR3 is TGTGCCACCGAAGGAGGGGACGACTATGGCTACACCTTC. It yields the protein CATEGGDDYGYTF.

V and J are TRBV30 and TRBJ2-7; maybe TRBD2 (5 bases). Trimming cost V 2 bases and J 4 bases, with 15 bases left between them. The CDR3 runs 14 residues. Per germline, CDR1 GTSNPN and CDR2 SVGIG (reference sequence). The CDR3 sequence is CAWSPRGFRYEQYF. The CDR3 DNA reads TGTGCCTGGAGTCCTCGGGGTTTCAGGTACGAGCAGTACTTC.

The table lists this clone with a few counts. The CDR3 sequence is CAIQGPDEKLFF. The CDR3 DNA reads TGTGCCATACAGGGTCCAGATGAAAAACTGTTTTTT. This chain uses TRBV10-3 with TRBJ1-4; D is possibly TRBD1 (6 bases). V was clipped by 9 bases and J by 6 bases, with 11 bases between them. Germline V CDR1 and CDR2: ENHRY, SYGVKD. The CDR3 length is 12 residues.

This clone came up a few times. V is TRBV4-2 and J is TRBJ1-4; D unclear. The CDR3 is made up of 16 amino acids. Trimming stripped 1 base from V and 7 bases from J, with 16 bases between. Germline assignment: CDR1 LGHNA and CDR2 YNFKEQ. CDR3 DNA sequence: TGTGCCAGCAGCCAAGGTGGTATGGGCACCGTTGAAAAACTGTTTTTT. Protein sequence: CASSQGGMGTVEKLFF.

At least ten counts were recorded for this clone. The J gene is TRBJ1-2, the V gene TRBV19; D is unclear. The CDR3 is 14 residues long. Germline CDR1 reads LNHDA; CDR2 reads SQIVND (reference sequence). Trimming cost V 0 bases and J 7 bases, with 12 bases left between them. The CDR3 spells CASSIDRRRAGYTF. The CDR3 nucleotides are TGTGCCAGTAGTATAGATCGGCGGAGGGCTGGCTACACCTTC. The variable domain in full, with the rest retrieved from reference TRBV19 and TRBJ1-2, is DGGITQSPKYLFRKEGQNVTLSCEQNLNHDAMYWYRQDPGQGLRLIYYSQIVNDFQKGDIAEGYSVSREKKESFPLTVTSAQKNPTAFYLCASSIDRRRAGYTFGSGTRLTVV.

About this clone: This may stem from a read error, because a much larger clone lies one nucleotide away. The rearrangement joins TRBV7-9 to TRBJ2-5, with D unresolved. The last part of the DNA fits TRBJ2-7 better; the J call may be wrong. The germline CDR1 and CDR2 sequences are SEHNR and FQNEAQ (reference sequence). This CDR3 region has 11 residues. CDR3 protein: CASSSVYEQYF. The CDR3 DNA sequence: TGTGCCAGCAGCTCCGTCTACGAGCAGTACTTC.

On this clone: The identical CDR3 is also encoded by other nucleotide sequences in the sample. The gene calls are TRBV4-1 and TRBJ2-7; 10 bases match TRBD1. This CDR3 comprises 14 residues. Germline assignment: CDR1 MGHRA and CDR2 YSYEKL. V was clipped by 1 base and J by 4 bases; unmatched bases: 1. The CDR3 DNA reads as TGCGCCAGCAGCCAAGGACAGGGGGCTTACGAGCAGTACTTC. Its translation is CASSQGQGAYEQYF.

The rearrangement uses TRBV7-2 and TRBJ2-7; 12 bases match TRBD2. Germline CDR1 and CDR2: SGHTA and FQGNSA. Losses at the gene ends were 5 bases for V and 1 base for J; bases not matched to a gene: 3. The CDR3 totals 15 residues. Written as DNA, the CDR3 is TGTGCCAGCAGCCTCGGACTAGCGGGGTCCTACGAGCAGTACTTC. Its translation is CASSLGLAGSYEQYF. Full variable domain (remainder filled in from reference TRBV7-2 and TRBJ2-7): GAGVSQSPSNKVTEKGKDVELRCDPISGHTALYWYRQSLGQGLEFLIYFQGNSAPDKSGLPSDRFSAERTGGSVSTLTIQRTQQEDSAVYLCASSLGLAGSYEQYFGPGTRLTVT.

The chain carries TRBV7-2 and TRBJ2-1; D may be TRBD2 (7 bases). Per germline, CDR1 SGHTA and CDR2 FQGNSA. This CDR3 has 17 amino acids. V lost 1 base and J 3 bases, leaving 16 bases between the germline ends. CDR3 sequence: CASSLVGRGAGYNEQFF. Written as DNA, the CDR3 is TGTGCCAGCAGCTTAGTTGGTCGGGGGGCTGGCTACAATGAGCAGTTCTTC.